This TCR beta chain came from a study of cytomegalovirus exposure and HLA in healthy donors. Findings of the study overall: There were some public TCRs occurring in many donors, but most TCR sequences were rare. Diagnosis of cytomegalovirus status made by the classifier reportedly showed high specificity and sensitivity.

A remark on this clone: The antigen is undetermined.

Trimming cost V 5 bases and J 8 bases; bases outside gene matches: 8. The CDR3 is 13 amino acids. The germline V gene encodes CDR1 WSHSY and CDR2 SAAADI. Amplification used 60 Vbeta primers and 13 Jbeta primers. Original handling: Unique TCR beta chains numbered about 80 million in a later analysis, with roughly 11 million shared. Only in-frame clones appear in the TCRdb table, and some are missing; sequencing was by immunoSEQ multiplex PCR. The D gene and trimming were derived from the DNA, and the V and J assignments and clone size from that table. The sample has tens of thousands of clones, and its top ten clones hold approximately 15%.

Input material: PBMCs. This clonotype was sampled from a boy aged 5 to 17 in good health and CMV-seronegative. The V gene is TRBV10-2, the J gene TRBJ1-2, with 7 positions matching TRBD1. CDR3: CASSFGLTGGYTF. The CDR3 DNA is TGCGCCAGCAGTTTCGGGTTGACAGGGGGCTACACCTTC.